Listed below are T cell receptor beta chains from one sample, sequenced in a study of blood T cell repertoires in COVID-19. Measured with immunoSEQ multiplex PCR; TCRdb has only the in-frame clones, and not every one. The sample includes about 260,000 clones, about 87% of them seen just once. The source material was peripheral blood. Receptors were obtained from a middle-aged woman with acute or convalescent COVID-19. Each CDR3 is given with its conserved first and last residue. The order of the fields is clone size, J gene, D gene, V gene, CDR3 protein, CDR3 DNA. A D gene is named only where the DNA matches it firmly. Clone size is given for some rows only: seen once, a few or many times, or a class if the clone is expanded.

NA TRBJ1-1 NA TRBV25-1 CASTHQGRGVTEAFF TGTGCCAGCACTCATCAGGGCAGGGGTGTCACTGAAGCTTTCTTT
once TRBJ2-3 TRBD2 TRBV6-5 CASSYTSGGKTDTQYF TGTGCCAGCAGCTACACAAGCGGGGGTAAAACAGATACGCAGTATTTT
NA TRBJ1-1 TRBD1 TRBV19 CASHGTGGAGRKNTEAFF TGTGCCAGTCACGGGACAGGGGGCGCCGGACGTAAGAACACTGAAGCTTTCTTT
NA TRBJ1-2 NA TRBV2 CASSASSQSYGYTF TGTGCCAGCAGTGCATCCTCCCAGTCCTATGGCTACACCTTC
NA TRBJ2-2 NA TRBV5-6 CASSLARGKGTGELFF TGTGCCAGCAGCTTGGCTCGGGGGAAGGGAACCGGGGAGCTGTTTTTT
NA TRBJ1-6 NA TRBV6-1 CASSDFGSSYNSPLHF TGTGCCAGCAGTGATTTCGGGAGCTCCTATAATTCACCCCTCCACTTT
NA TRBJ2-5 TRBD2 TRBV9 CASSVGASGGEGETQYF TGTGCCAGCAGCGTAGGGGCTAGCGGGGGCGAAGGAGAGACCCAGTACTTC
NA TRBJ1-4 NA TRBV5-5 CASSESEGEKLFF TGTGCCAGCAGTGAGTCTGAGGGTGAAAAACTGTTTTTT
NA TRBJ1-5 NA TRBV6-5 CASSYGANNQPQHF TGTGCCAGCAGTTACGGGGCCAACAATCAGCCCCAGCATTTT
NA TRBJ1-1 TRBD1 TRBV3-1/TRBV3-2 CATVDRGHLPNTEAFF TGTGCCACAGTAGACAGGGGGCACCTTCCGAACACTGAAGCTTTCTTT
NA TRBJ1-2 NA TRBV5-6 CASSFSPRGANYGYTF TGTGCCAGCAGCTTCTCGCCTCGGGGAGCTAACTATGGCTACACCTTC
NA TRBJ1-5 NA TRBV6-1 CASSEGHGNQPQHF TGTGCCAGCAGTGAGGGGCATGGCAATCAGCCCCAGCATTTT
NA TRBJ1-1 NA TRBV6-5 CASMKGGLSTEAFF TGTGCCAGCATGAAGGGAGGATTGAGTACTGAAGCTTTCTTT
once TRBJ2-1 NA TRBV7-9 CASSSYQGGNNEQFF TGTGCCAGCAGCTCCTATCAGGGGGGTAATAATGAGCAGTTCTTC
once TRBJ1-4 TRBD1 TRBV30 CAWSAGTGLSRGEKLFF TGTGCCTGGAGTGCCGGGACAGGGCTCTCGAGAGGTGAAAAACTGTTTTTT
NA TRBJ1-4 TRBD1 TRBV18 CASSLPDRDGEKLFF TGTGCCAGCTCACTCCCAGACAGGGACGGTGAAAAACTGTTTTTT
NA TRBJ1-2 NA TRBV19 CASSITGREGYTF TGTGCCAGTAGTATAACCGGCAGGGAAGGCTACACCTTC
NA TRBJ1-4 NA TRBV27 CASSLVSGGGEKLFF TGTGCCAGCAGTTTAGTCTCCGGGGGGGGAGAAAAACTGTTTTTT
NA TRBJ1-2 NA TRBV19 CASSNSSLFTNYGYTF TGTGCCAGTAGTAACTCGTCCCTATTCACTAACTATGGCTACACCTTC
once TRBJ2-3 TRBD1 TRBV13 CASSLATLGQGITDTQYF TGTGCCAGCAGCTTAGCGACTCTAGGACAGGGGATCACAGATACGCAGTATTTT
NA TRBJ2-2 NA TRBV9 CASSVASGAAGELFF TGTGCCAGCAGCGTAGCGAGCGGTGCAGCCGGGGAGCTGTTTTTT
NA TRBJ1-2 NA TRBV12-3/TRBV12-4 CASSFPRAYGYTF TGTGCCAGCAGTTTCCCCAGGGCCTATGGCTACACCTTC
few TRBJ1-5 NA TRBV6-1 CASSESNQPQHF TGTGCCAGCAGTGAATCGAATCAGCCCCAGCATTTT
once TRBJ1-1 TRBD1 TRBV7-2 CASSFTGTGAGTEAFF TGTGCCAGCAGCTTCACCGGGACAGGGGCGGGCACTGAAGCTTTCTTT
once TRBJ1-1 NA TRBV30 CAVSGRGNTEAFF TGTGCCGTCAGCGGTCGGGGGAACACTGAAGCTTTCTTT
NA TRBJ1-2 TRBD1 TRBV9 CASSHRGNYGYTF TGTGCCAGCAGCCACAGGGGAAACTATGGCTACACCTTC
NA TRBJ2-3 NA TRBV7-8 CASSRPLTDTQYF TGTGCCAGCAGCCGCCCTCTCACAGATACGCAGTATTTT
few TRBJ1-1 TRBD1 TRBV6-5 CASRGGTGEWTEAFF TGTGCCAGCAGAGGTGGGACAGGGGAGTGGACTGAAGCTTTCTTT
NA TRBJ1-2 TRBD1 TRBV5-1 CASSSRQGAANYGYTF TGCGCCAGCAGCTCGAGACAGGGGGCAGCTAACTATGGCTACACCTTC
NA TRBJ2-1 TRBD1 TRBV6-4 CASSRQGGDEQFF TGTGCCAGCAGCCGACAGGGGGGCGATGAGCAGTTCTTC
NA TRBJ1-3 NA TRBV18 CASSSTGTPSSGNTIYF TGTGCCAGCTCATCTACCGGGACACCTAGCTCTGGAAACACCATATATTTT
few TRBJ1-1 NA TRBV6-5 CAVWAGDLNTEAFF TGTGCCGTATGGGCGGGGGACTTGAACACTGAAGCTTTCTTT
NA TRBJ2-5 NA TRBV6-1 CASSPVGGGGETQYF TGTGCCAGCAGTCCTGTAGGAGGGGGCGGGGAGACCCAGTACTTC
NA TRBJ1-1 NA TRBV5-1 CASSLYPGQNTEAFF TGCGCCAGCAGCTTGTACCCGGGACAGAACACTGAAGCTTTCTTT
NA TRBJ2-3 TRBD2 TRBV30 CAWSTWGGASTDTQYF TGTGCCTGGAGTACCTGGGGAGGGGCTAGCACAGATACGCAGTATTTT
NA TRBJ2-3 NA TRBV19 CASSIGGSVDTQYF TGTGCCAGTAGTATCGGCGGGTCTGTAGATACGCAGTATTTT
once TRBJ2-2 NA TRBV9 CASSVAVNTGELFF TGTGCCAGCAGCGTGGCAGTGAACACCGGGGAGCTGTTTTTT
NA TRBJ1-1 TRBD1 TRBV4-1 CASSQAGGDTEAFF TGCGCCAGCAGCCAAGCAGGGGGCGACACTGAAGCTTTCTTT
NA TRBJ2-1 NA TRBV18 CASSRAAGLRGQFF TGTGCCAGCTCTCGAGCCGCTGGACTCCGGGGGCAGTTCTTC
once TRBJ2-3 NA TRBV10-3 CAIRILEWGADTQYF TGTGCCATCCGGATCCTTGAGTGGGGCGCCGATACGCAGTATTTT
NA TRBJ1-1 NA TRBV5-5 CASSSQGTGTEAFF TGTGCCAGCAGCTCGCAGGGAACCGGGACTGAAGCTTTCTTT
NA TRBJ2-3 NA TRBV12-3/TRBV12-4 CASSRTGNTQYF TGTGCCAGCAGCCGCACAGGGAATACGCAGTATTTT
NA TRBJ2-1 NA TRBV14 CASSPGNEQFF TGTGCCAGCAGCCCAGGGAATGAGCAGTTCTTC
NA TRBJ1-5 NA TRBV27 CASSSPSGGGNQPQHF TGTGCCAGCAGTTCCCCTTCGGGAGGGGGCAATCAGCCCCAGCATTTT
NA TRBJ1-2 NA TRBV15 CATFGGWGYTF TGTGCCACCTTCGGGGGTTGGGGCTACACCTTC
NA TRBJ1-6 NA TRBV27 CASTPGTENSPLHF TGTGCCAGCACCCCAGGGACTGAGAATTCACCCCTCCACTTT
NA TRBJ2-2 TRBD1 TRBV9 CASSVTGGGTGELFF TGTGCCAGCAGCGTGACAGGGGGCGGAACCGGGGAGCTGTTTTTT
NA TRBJ2-2 TRBD2 TRBV19 CASSVVISGGLGTGELFF TGTGCCAGCAGTGTGGTCATAAGCGGGGGACTGGGAACCGGGGAGCTGTTTTTT
NA TRBJ1-4 TRBD1 TRBV19 CASSTPPRQGVREKLFF TGTGCCAGTAGTACCCCTCCCCGACAGGGAGTTCGGGAAAAACTGTTTTTT
NA TRBJ2-3 TRBD2 TRBV3-1/TRBV3-2 CASSQGTSGGLYTDTQYF TGTGCCAGCAGTCAGGGGACTAGCGGGGGGTTATACACAGATACGCAGTATTTT
NA TRBJ1-3 NA TRBV18 CASSPPGAVGWSGNTIYF TGTGCCAGCTCACCACCGGGGGCGGTAGGCTGGTCTGGAAACACCATATATTTT
NA TRBJ1-1 TRBD1 TRBV7-9 CASSLGDRGIFF TGTGCCAGCAGCCTAGGGGACAGGGGAATTTTCTTT
NA TRBJ1-1 NA TRBV5-1 CASSPTPGQGNTEAFF TGCGCCAGCAGCCCAACCCCAGGGCAGGGAAACACTGAAGCTTTCTTT
NA TRBJ2-3 NA TRBV10-1 CASQGSESTDTQYF TGCGCCAGCCAGGGGAGCGAAAGCACAGATACGCAGTATTTT
NA TRBJ1-2 TRBD1 TRBV5-1 CASSLESGGHGYTF TGCGCCAGCAGCTTGGAGTCAGGGGGACATGGCTACACCTTC
NA TRBJ1-2 NA TRBV25-1 CAIFDPAGDFGGYTF TGTGCCATCTTTGACCCAGCAGGGGATTTTGGTGGCTACACCTTC
NA TRBJ2-2 TRBD2 TRBV6-4 CASRLAANTGELFF TGTGCCAGCAGACTAGCGGCTAACACCGGGGAGCTGTTTTTT
NA TRBJ1-1 TRBD1 TRBV25-1 CASSESSRDSRNTEAFF TGTGCCAGCAGTGAATCCAGCCGGGACAGCCGGAACACTGAAGCTTTCTTT
NA TRBJ1-2 NA TRBV19 CASSADGYTF TGTGCCAGTAGTGCGGATGGCTACACCTTC